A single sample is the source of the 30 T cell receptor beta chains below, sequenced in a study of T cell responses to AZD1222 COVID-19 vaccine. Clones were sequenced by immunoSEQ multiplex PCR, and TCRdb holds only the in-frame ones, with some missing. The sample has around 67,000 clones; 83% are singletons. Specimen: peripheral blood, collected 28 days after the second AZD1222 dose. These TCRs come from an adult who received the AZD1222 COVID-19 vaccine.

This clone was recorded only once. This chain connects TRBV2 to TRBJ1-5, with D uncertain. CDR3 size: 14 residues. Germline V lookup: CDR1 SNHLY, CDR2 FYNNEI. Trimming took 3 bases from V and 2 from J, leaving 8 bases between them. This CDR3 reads CASSDPGRNQPQHF. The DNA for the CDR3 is TGTGCCAGCAGTGACCCAGGCCGCAATCAGCCCCAGCATTTT.

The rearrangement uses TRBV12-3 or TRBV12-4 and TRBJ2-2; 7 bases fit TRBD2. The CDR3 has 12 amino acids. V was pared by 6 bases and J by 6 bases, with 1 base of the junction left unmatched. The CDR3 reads CASRGGSGELFF. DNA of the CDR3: TGTGCCAGCAGGGGGGGGTCCGGGGAGCTGTTTTTT.

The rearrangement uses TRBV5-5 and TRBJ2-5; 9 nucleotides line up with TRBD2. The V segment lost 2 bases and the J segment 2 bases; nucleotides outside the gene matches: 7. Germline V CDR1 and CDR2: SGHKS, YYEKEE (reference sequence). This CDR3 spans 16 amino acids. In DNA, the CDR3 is TGTGCCAGCAGCTTTTTGTCCAGCGGGGGGCAAGAGACCCAGTACTTC. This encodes CASSFLSSGGQETQYF. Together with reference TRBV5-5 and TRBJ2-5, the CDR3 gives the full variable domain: DAGVTQSPTHLIKTRGQQVTLRCSPISGHKSVSWYQQVLGQGPQFIFQYYEKEERGRGNFPDRFSARQFPNYSSELNVNALLLGDSALYLCASSFLSSGGQETQYFGPGTRLLVL.

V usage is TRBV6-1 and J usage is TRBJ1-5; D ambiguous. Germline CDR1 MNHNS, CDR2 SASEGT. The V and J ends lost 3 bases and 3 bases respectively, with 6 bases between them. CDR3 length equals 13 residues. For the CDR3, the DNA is TGTGCCAGCAGTGAGGGGTTCAATCAGCCCCAGCATTTT. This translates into CASSEGFNQPQHF.

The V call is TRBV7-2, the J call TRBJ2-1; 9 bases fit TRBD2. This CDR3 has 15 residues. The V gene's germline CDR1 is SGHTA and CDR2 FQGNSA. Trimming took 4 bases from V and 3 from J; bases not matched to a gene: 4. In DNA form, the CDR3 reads TGTGCCAGCAGCTCTCCTAGCGGGGACTACAATGAGCAGTTCTTC. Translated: CASSSPSGDYNEQFF.

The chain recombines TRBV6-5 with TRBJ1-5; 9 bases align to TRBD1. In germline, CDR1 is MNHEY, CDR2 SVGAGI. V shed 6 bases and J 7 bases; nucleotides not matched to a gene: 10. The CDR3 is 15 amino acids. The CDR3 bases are TGTGCCAGCAGCCCCTTAAGGACAGGGGAACAGCCCCAGCATTTT. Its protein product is CASSPLRTGEQPQHF.

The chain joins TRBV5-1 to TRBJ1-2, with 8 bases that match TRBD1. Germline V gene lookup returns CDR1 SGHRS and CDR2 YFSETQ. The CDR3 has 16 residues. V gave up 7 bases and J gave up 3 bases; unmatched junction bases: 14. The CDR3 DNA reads TGCGCCAGCCGACACCCCTACAGGGGGAAGGACTATGGCTACACCTTC. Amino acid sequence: CASRHPYRGKDYGYTF.

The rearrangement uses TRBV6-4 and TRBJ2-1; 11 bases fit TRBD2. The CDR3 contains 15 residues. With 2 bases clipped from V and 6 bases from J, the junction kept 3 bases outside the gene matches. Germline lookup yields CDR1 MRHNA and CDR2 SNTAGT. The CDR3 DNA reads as TGTGCCAGCAGTGACACTAGCGGGGGAACCAATGAGCAGTTCTTC. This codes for CASSDTSGGTNEQFF.

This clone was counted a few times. CDR3: CASSSGGGRSNSPLHF. The CDR3 nucleotides are TGTGCCAGCAGCTCCGGGGGGGGTCGAAGCAATTCACCCCTCCACTTT. The chain links TRBV2 to TRBJ1-6, with D perhaps TRBD1 (5 bases). With 6 bases removed from V and 7 bases from J, the gap between germline ends came to 19 bases. The CDR3 runs 16 residues. Per germline, CDR1 SNHLY and CDR2 FYNNEI.

The CDR3 DNA reads TGTGCCAGCAATAAGGGTAGTACTGAAGCTTTCTTT. This translates into CASNKGSTEAFF. The gene calls are TRBV2 and TRBJ1-1, with unresolved D. V was pared by 7 bases and J by 5 bases, with 11 bases between. Germline lookup yields CDR1 SNHLY and CDR2 FYNNEI. This CDR3 contains 12 residues.

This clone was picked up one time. The CDR3 DNA reads as TGTGCCAGCAGCTTAACGGTGGGATCGGCTGGAAACACCATATATTTT. This encodes CASSLTVGSAGNTIYF. The chain combines TRBV7-6 with TRBJ1-3; D unclear. The CDR3 is 16 residues long. With 2 bases removed from V and 2 bases from J, the gap between germline ends came to 13 bases. The germline V gene encodes CDR1 SGHVS and CDR2 FNYEAQ.

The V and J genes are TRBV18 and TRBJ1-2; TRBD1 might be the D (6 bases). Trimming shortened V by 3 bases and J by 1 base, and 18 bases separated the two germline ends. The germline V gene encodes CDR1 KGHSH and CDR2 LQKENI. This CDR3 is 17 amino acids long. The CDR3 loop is CASSPTEGGHGNYGYTF. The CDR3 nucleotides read TGTGCCAGCTCACCTACGGAGGGGGGGCATGGTAACTATGGCTACACCTTC.

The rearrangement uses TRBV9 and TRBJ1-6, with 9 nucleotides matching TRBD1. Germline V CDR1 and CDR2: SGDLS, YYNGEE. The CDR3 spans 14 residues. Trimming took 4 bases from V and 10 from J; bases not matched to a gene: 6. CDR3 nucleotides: TGTGCCAGCAGCATACAGGGGGCAGGATCACCCCTCCACTTT. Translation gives CASSIQGAGSPLHF.

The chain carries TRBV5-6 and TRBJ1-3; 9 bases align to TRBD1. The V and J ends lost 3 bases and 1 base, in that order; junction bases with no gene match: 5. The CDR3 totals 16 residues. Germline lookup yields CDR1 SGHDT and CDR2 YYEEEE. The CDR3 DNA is TGTGCCAGCAGCTGGGGACAGGGTCGATCTGGAAACACCATATATTTT. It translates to CASSWGQGRSGNTIYF.

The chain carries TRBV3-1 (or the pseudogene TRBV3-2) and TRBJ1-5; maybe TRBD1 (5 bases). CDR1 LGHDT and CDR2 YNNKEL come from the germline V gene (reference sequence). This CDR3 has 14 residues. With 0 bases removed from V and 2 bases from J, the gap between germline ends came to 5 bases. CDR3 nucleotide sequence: TGTGCCAGCAGCCAAGAACAGGGCAATCAGCCCCAGCATTTT. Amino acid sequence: CASSQEQGNQPQHF.

The CDR3 DNA is TGTGCCAGTAGTATATCCCCCGCCAATTCACCCCTCCACTTT. Encoded protein: CASSISPANSPLHF. V and J are TRBV19 and TRBJ1-6; D is uncertain. Per germline, CDR1 LNHDA and CDR2 SQIVND (reference sequence). The CDR3 covers 14 residues. Trimming left V 2 bases short and J 7 bases short, with 9 bases between.

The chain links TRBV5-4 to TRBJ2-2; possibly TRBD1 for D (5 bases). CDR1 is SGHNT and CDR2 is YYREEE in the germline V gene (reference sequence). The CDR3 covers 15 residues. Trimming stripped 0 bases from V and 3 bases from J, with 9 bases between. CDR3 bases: TGTGCCAGCAGCTTGGGGACAAGGGACACCGGGGAGCTGTTTTTT. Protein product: CASSLGTRDTGELFF.

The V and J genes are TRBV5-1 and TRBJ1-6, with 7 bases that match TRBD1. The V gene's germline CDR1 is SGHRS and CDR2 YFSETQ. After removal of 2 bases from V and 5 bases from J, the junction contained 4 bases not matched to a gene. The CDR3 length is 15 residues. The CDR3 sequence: CASSLQGNNNSPLHF. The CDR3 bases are TGCGCCAGCAGCTTACAGGGGAACAATAATTCACCCCTCCACTTT.

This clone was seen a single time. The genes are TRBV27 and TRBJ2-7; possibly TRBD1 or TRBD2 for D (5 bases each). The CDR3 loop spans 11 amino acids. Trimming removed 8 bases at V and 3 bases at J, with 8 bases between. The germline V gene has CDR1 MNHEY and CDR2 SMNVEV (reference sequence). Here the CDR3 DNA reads TGTGCCAGCGGGGGTTACTACGAGCAGTACTTC. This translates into CASGGYYEQYF.

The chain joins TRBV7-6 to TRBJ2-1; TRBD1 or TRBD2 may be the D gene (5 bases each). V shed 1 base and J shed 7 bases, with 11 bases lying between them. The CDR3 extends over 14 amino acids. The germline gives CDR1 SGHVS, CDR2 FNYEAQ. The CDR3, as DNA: TGTGCCAGCAGCTTAGGGTTGTGGGGGAATGAGCAGTTCTTC. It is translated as CASSLGLWGNEQFF.

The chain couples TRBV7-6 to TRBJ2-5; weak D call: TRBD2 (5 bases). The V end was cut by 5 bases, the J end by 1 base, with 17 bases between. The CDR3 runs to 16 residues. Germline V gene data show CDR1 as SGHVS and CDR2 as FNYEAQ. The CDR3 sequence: CASSNRLTESQETQYF. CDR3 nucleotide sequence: TGTGCCAGCAGCAACAGACTAACAGAATCCCAAGAGACCCAGTACTTC. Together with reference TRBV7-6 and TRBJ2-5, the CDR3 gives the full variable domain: GAGVSQSPRYKVTKRGQDVALRCDPISGHVSLYWYRQALGQGPEFLTYFNYEAQQDKSGLPNDRFSAERPEGSISTLTIQRTEQRDSAMYRCASSNRLTESQETQYFGPGTRLLVL.

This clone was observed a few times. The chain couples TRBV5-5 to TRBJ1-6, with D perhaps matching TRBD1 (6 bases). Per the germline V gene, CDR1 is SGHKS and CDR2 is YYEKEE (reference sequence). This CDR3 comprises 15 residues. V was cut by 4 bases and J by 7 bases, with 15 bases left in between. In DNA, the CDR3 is TGTGCCAGCAGCGCACAGGGCCTGGGAAATTCACCCCTCCACTTT. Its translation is CASSAQGLGNSPLHF.

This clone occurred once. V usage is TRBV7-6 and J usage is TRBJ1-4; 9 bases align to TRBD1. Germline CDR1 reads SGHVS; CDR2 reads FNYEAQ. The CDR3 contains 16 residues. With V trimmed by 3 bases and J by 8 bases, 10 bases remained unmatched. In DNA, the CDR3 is TGTGCCAGCAGCTTCGCGCCGGGACAGGGTTACGAAAAACTGTTTTTT. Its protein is CASSFAPGQGYEKLFF.

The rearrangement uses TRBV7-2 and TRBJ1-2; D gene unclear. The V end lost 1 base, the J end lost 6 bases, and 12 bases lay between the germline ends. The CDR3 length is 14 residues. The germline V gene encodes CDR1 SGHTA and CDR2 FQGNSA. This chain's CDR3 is CASSLEVRIDGYTF. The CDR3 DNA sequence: TGTGCCAGCAGCTTAGAGGTGAGGATAGATGGCTACACCTTC.

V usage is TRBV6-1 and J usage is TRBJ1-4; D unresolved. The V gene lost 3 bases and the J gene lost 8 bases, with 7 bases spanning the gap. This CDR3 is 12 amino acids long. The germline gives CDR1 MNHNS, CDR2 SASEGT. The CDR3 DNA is TGTGCCAGCAGTGAGCACGGAGAAAAACTGTTTTTT. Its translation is CASSEHGEKLFF.

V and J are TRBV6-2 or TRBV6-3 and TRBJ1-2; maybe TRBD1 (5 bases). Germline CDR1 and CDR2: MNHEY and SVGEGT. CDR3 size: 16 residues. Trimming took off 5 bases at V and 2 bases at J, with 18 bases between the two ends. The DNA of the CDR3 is TGTGCCAGCAGTCCCCGGACATTAGGAAGGAACTATGGCTACACCTTC. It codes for CASSPRTLGRNYGYTF.

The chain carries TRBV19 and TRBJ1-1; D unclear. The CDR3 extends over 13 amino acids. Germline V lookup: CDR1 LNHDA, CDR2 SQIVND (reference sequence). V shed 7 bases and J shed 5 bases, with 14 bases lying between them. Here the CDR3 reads CASIPRRRTEAFF. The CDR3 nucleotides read TGTGCCAGTATCCCCCGGAGGAGGACTGAAGCTTTCTTT.

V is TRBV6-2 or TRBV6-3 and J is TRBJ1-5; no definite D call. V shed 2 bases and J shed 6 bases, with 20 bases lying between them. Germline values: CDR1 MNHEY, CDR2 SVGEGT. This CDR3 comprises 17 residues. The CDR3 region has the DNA TGTGCCAGCAGTTACCCCCCCGAGAGGTTGGATGGTCAGCCCCAGCATTTT. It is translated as CASSYPPERLDGQPQHF.

The CDR3 loop reads CASSVGPVNEKLFF. The CDR3 DNA reads as TGTGCCAGCAGCGTAGGGCCAGTTAATGAAAAACTGTTTTTT. The chain recombines TRBV9 with TRBJ1-4; D gene ambiguous. This CDR3 comprises 14 residues. Germline V gives CDR1 SGDLS, CDR2 YYNGEE. The V end was cut by 0 bases, the J end by 4 bases, with 7 bases between.

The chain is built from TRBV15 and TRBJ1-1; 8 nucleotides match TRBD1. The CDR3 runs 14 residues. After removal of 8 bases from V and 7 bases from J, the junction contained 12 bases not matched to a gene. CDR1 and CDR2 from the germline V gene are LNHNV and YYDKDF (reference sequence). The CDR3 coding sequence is TGTGCCACCGGAATGACAGGGGCTTTTGATGAAGCTTTCTTT. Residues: CATGMTGAFDEAFF.